The clone carrying this T cell receptor (beta chain) has just a few counts. The data belong to a study of blood T cells in healthy people across ages. For the second PCR, which ran for about 6 to 11 cycles, a sample-barcoded 5' primer and a J-beta primer mix were used. Each cDNA molecule carried a tag from a template-switch adaptor that contained 12 random nucleotides. TCRdb used MiXCR to reprocess the 5' RACE reads, holding one entry per CDR3 protein. The table includes 1.5 million to 2 million distinct CDR3 sequences, 28% detected once. Sequenced sample: blood. The source of this sequence is a woman aged 25-40 years in good health.

The CDR3 DNA follows: TGTGCCAGCAGCCTAAGGGCGACAAATCAGCCCCAGCATTTT. This codes for CASSLRATNQPQHF. The V call is TRBV5-6, the J call TRBJ1-5; D unclear. This CDR3 is 14 amino acids long. V dropped 4 bases and J dropped 4 bases, with 12 bases sitting between them. Germline CDR1 is SGHDT and CDR2 is YYEEEE.